This T cell receptor beta chain was recovered during a study of T cell repertoires in cytomegalovirus infection (dated by TCRdb to the late 2010s). Context from the whole study: Recently identified HLA-C-restricted CMV epitopes, whose presentation resists viral immunomodulation, were targeted by peptide stimulations together with well-studied HLA-B-restricted epitopes. Donor HLA type was relevant to the analysis, as public TCR beta signatures indicated carriage of CMV infection together with the matching HLA type.

The reads were generated on an Illumina HiSeq 1500. TCRdb passed the public sequencing reads through fastp at Q25 and MiXCR, retaining productive beta sequences. CDR3 protein sequences are deduplicated, and each keeps its most common genes and DNA. This sample has some 940,000 distinct CDR3 sequences in its table, and about a third of those were observed once. Around 15% of the sample is in the top ten clones. This sample's treatment or condition label indicates: in vitro stimulation with specific CMV peptide epitopes to enrich CMV-specific T cells. The investigation overall reported the following: Carriers of CMV infection plus the relevant HLA type were discriminated by the cumulative frequency of public TCR beta family members in the study cohort and in an independent approximately 350-donor cohort. The ex vivo response was dominated by HLA-C-restricted CMV-specific TCR beta clonotypes, which also provided the single most frequent clonotype in two of eight donors.

There are a few counts of this clonotype. No antigen is known for it. Nothing much larger sits one base from this clone, and base qualities are not available. The germline V gene (reference sequence) gives CDR1 as MNHNY and CDR2 as SVGAGI. V lost 0 bases and J lost 3 bases; the stretch between them is 13 bases long. The CDR3 has 16 amino acids, counting the end cysteine and phenylalanine. CDR3 DNA only is kept here, 48 bases in frame from base 1. The receptor comes from a human donor in good health (CMV status not recorded). Some clones in this sample may be carry-over from other donors' samples. The chain is assembled from TRBV6-6 and TRBJ2-3, with the D gene call left open. This specimen was cultured CD8+ T cells from PBMCs, taken from culture after CMV antigen stimulation. At the DNA level, the sequence is TGTGCCAGCAGTTACTCGGCAGTATTCAAAACAGATACGCAGTATTTT. It codes for CASSYSAVFKTDTQYF.